The rows below give T cell receptor beta chains drawn from one sample of a study of blood T cells in healthy people across ages. One entry per CDR3 protein, called by TCRdb with MiXCR from the 5' RACE reads. This sample has some 1.7 million distinct CDR3 sequences, with about 30% found just once. What was sequenced was blood. The origin of the receptors is a woman aged 25 to 39 in good health. Both conserved end residues are part of each CDR3. Each record gives: J gene, V gene, CDR3 protein.

TRBJ2-1,TRBV20-1,CSARDNRGTYYNEQFF
TRBJ2-7,TRBV28,CASSPRGAVRSYEQYF
TRBJ2-7,TRBV28,CASKGASETGSNEQYF
TRBJ1-1,TRBV4-1,CASSRGASGDTEAFF
TRBJ1-3,TRBV20-1,CSAENRGSGNTIYF
TRBJ2-2,TRBV12-3/TRBV12-4,CASRGLTGWDTGELFF
TRBJ2-1,TRBV7-2,CAGSLDVWGNNEQFF
TRBJ2-3,TRBV12-3/TRBV12-4,CASSIVGADAQYF
TRBJ2-7,TRBV5-1,CAGSLPLGAGVRWEQYF
TRBJ2-1,TRBV5-1,CASRRDTEQFF
TRBJ1-2,TRBV20-1,CSARTGTGGGYGYTF
TRBJ2-1,TRBV28,CAGRTSGRTNEQFF
TRBJ2-1,TRBV24-1,CATSDSEQFF
TRBJ2-3,TRBV6-1,CASRGLSGARTDTQYF
TRBJ2-1,TRBV5-5,CASSFPEAGEGNEQFF
TRBJ2-2,TRBV6-4,CASRPEWHTGELFF
TRBJ2-7,TRBV20-1,CSARPWTGNEQYF
TRBJ2-5,TRBV29-1,CSVETGSTFQETQYF
TRBJ2-1,TRBV9,CASSGAVSSYNEQFF
TRBJ1-5,TRBV5-6,CANSQGQGDSNQPQHF
TRBJ2-7,TRBV3-1,CASSQGDTHEQYF
TRBJ2-7,TRBV15,CATNEGQGYEQYF
TRBJ2-3,TRBV29-1,CSVEASGSTDTQYF
TRBJ1-1,TRBV4-1,CAGRFKTGNSEAFF
TRBJ2-1,TRBV29-1,CSVERGKTHNEQFF
TRBJ1-2,TRBV15,CATSRGGRTYGYTF
TRBJ2-7,TRBV29-1,CSGEKRAEGSYEQYF
TRBJ2-7,TRBV7-9,CASSSLYGRYYEQYF
TRBJ2-1,TRBV20-1,CSLPRETSSYNEQFF
TRBJ1-1,TRBV20-1,CSARDGKGDTEAFF
TRBJ2-3,TRBV10-3,CAISDQGNTQYF
TRBJ2-7,TRBV7-2,CASSSDGQGYSYEQYF
TRBJ1-5,TRBV3-1,CASSQRGGRQPQHF
TRBJ2-7,TRBV2,CASNGEDSYEQYF
TRBJ2-3,TRBV6-6,CASSPAMSGRLADTQYF
TRBJ2-1,TRBV5-1,CASRVRAGGPGNEQFF
TRBJ1-2,TRBV28,CASSLSRAPFYGYTF
TRBJ2-4,TRBV6-2/TRBV6-3,CASSYELGRPKGENIQYF
TRBJ2-1,TRBV20-1,CSARWGRGEQFF
TRBJ2-5,TRBV18,CASSSDGAQETQYF
TRBJ1-2,TRBV4-2,CASSQVGSTKFYGYTF
TRBJ2-6,TRBV5-5,CASSSTDSGANVLTF
TRBJ2-7,TRBV11-2,CASSSPLSYEQYF
TRBJ2-7,TRBV29-1,CSVVRGSSQVIEQYF
TRBJ2-7,TRBV29-1,CSAGPFGGQQYF
TRBJ2-3,TRBV7-6,CASSTGLAGAGDTQYF
TRBJ2-2,TRBV12-3/TRBV12-4,CASSFPSSGGLFF